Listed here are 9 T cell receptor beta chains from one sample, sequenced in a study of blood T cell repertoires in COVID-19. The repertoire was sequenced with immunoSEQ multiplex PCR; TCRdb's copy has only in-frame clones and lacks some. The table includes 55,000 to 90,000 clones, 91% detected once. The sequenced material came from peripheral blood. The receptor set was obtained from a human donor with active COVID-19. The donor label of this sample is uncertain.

The CDR3 DNA reads as TGTGCCAGCAGTTTGCCGACAGGGGAGGGAGAAAAACTGTTTTTT. Its protein product is CASSLPTGEGEKLFF. This sequence joins TRBV28 and TRBJ1-4; the match to TRBD1 covers 8 bases. Trimming removed 3 bases from V and 8 bases from J; junction bases left unmatched: 8. Germline V gives CDR1 MDHEN, CDR2 SYDVKM. The CDR3 extends over 15 amino acids.

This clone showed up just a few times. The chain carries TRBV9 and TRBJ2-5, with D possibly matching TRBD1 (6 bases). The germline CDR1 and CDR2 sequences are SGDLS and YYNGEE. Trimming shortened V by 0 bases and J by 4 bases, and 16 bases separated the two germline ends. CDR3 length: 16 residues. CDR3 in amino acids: CASSVAQQGRAETQYF. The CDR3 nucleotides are TGTGCCAGCAGCGTAGCTCAGCAGGGGAGAGCAGAGACCCAGTACTTC.

CDR3 in amino acids: CAISEGGTGFEAFF. The CDR3 nucleotides read TGTGCCATCAGTGAGGGAGGGACCGGATTTGAAGCTTTCTTT. The gene calls are TRBV10-3 and TRBJ1-1, with D maybe TRBD1 (5 bases). V gave up 2 bases and J gave up 7 bases, with 14 bases separating them. Germline V lookup: CDR1 ENHRY, CDR2 SYGVKD. This CDR3 spans 14 amino acids.

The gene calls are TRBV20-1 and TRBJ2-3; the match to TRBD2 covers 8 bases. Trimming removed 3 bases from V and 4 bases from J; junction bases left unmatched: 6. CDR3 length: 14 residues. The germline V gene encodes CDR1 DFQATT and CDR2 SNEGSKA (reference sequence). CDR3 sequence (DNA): TGCAGTGCTAGTCACGCGGGAGGTGCAGATACGCAGTATTTT. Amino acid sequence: CSASHAGGADTQYF.

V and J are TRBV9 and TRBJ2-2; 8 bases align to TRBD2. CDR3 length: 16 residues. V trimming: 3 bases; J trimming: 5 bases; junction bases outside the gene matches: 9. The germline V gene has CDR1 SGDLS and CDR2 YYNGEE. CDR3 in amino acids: CASSGTLAGGTGELFF. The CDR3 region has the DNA TGTGCCAGCAGCGGGACGCTAGCGGGTGGGACCGGGGAGCTGTTTTTT.

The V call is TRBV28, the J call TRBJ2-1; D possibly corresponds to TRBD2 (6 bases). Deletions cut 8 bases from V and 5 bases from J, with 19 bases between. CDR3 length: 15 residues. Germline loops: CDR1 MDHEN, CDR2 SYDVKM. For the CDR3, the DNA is TGTGCCAGCGCGCAGAATGGAGCGGGCAACAATGAGCAGTTCTTC. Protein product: CASAQNGAGNNEQFF.

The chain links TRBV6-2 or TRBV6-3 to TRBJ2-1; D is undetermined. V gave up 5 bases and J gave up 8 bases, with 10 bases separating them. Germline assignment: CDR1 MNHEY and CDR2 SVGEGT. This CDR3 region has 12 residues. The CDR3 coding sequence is TGTGCCAGCAGTCCCCGTTCTCATGAGCAGTTCTTC. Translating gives CASSPRSHEQFF.

CDR3 residues: CASSSGGSVDIQYF. In DNA form, the CDR3 reads TGTGCCAGCAGTTCGGGCGGGAGTGTAGACATTCAGTACTTC. V gene TRBV6-2 or TRBV6-3 combines with J gene TRBJ2-4; TRBD2 agrees at 7 bases. V gave up 4 bases and J gave up 8 bases; unmatched junction bases: 8. Germline V gene sequence: CDR1 MNHEY, CDR2 SVGEGT. The CDR3 has 14 residues.

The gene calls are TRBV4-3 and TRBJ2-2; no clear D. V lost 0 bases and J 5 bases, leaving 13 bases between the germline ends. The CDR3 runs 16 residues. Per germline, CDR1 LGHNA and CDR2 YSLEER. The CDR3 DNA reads TGCGCCAGCAGCCAAGATTTAATTAGGCGGACCGGGGAGCTGTTTTTT. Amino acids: CASSQDLIRRTGELFF.